The next 32 T cell receptor beta chains were all read from a single sample in a study of a mutant IDH1 vaccine in newly diagnosed glioma. These TCRs are of unknown antigen specificity. TCRdb's table, derived via immunoSEQ multiplex PCR, lists solely in-frame clones and lacks some. Of roughly 130,000 clones listed, about four fifths were seen once; the top ten hold 5% to 6%. The time point was: week 11, during vaccination. Every single dose of the vaccine, 300 ug of mutant IDH1 20-mer peptide, came with topical imiquimod. Here the sequenced sample was PBMCs, taken from a glioma patient whose treatment included an IDH1 peptide vaccine. The receptors stem from a man aged 40-49 years with glioma.

The chain uses TRBV23-1 and TRBJ1-1; D may be TRBD1 (6 bases). TRBV23-1 is flagged as an ORF with uncertain function. Between the trimmed V and J ends, which lost 2 bases and 6 bases, there was a span of 10 bases. The CDR3 sequence is 13 residues long. The CDR3, as DNA: TGCGCCAGCAGTCAAGCAAGGACAGCTGAAGCTTTCTTT. Its protein product is CASSQARTAEAFF.

The chain uses TRBV6-5 and TRBJ2-3; D is perhaps TRBD2 (6 bases). Trimming left V 6 bases short and J 4 bases short, with 11 bases between. This CDR3 spans 13 amino acids. The germline V gene encodes CDR1 MNHEY and CDR2 SVGAGI. The CDR3 sequence: CASSTGGADTQYF. The CDR3 coding sequence is TGTGCCAGCAGCACCGGGGGAGCAGATACGCAGTATTTT.

This clone occurred once. The rearrangement joins TRBV4-3 to TRBJ2-3; 10 positions match TRBD2. This CDR3 has 20 residues. Trimming removed 1 base from V and 3 bases from J; junction bases left unmatched: 16. Germline V CDR1 and CDR2: LGHNA, YSLEER. The CDR3 sequence: CASSQGPLPSLAGSTDTQYF. The CDR3 DNA reads TGCGCCAGCAGCCAAGGTCCCCTCCCCTCACTAGCGGGAAGTACAGATACGCAGTATTTT.

The gene calls are TRBV5-1 and TRBJ2-1, with TRBD2 matching 11 bases. Germline V gene data show CDR1 as SGHRS and CDR2 as YFSETQ. The J segment lost 0 bases and the V segment lost 5 bases, leaving 4 bases of the junction unmatched. The CDR3 has 16 residues. The CDR3 is CASRATSGGSYNEQFF. The CDR3 region has the DNA TGCGCCAGCAGAGCAACTAGCGGGGGCTCCTACAATGAGCAGTTCTTC.

The table lists this clone with a few counts. The rearrangement uses TRBV5-1 and TRBJ1-5; D is unresolved. CDR3 length equals 14 residues. Trimming took 4 bases from V and 1 from J, leaving 9 bases between them. Germline CDR1 reads SGHRS; CDR2 reads YFSETQ. The CDR3 spells CASSLDGSNQPQHF. In nucleotides, the CDR3 is TGCGCCAGCAGCCTAGATGGGAGCAATCAGCCCCAGCATTTT.

The V and J genes are TRBV5-4 and TRBJ1-1, with 7 bases lining up with TRBD1. CDR1 and CDR2 from the germline V gene are SGHNT and YYREEE (reference sequence). V trimming: 0 bases; J trimming: 5 bases; junction bases outside the gene matches: 10. The CDR3 is 16 residues long. The CDR3 region is CASSLVGGAGGTEAFF. The CDR3 DNA follows: TGTGCCAGCAGCTTGGTAGGGGGCGCTGGGGGAACTGAAGCTTTCTTT.

V and J are TRBV12-5 and TRBJ1-6, with a weak D call TRBD1 (5 bases). Trimming shortened V by 0 bases and J by 10 bases, and 19 bases separated the two germline ends. CDR3 length: 17 residues. The germline V gene has CDR1 LGHNT and CDR2 FRNRAP. The CDR3 loop reads CASGLVPRGGFGSPLHF. The CDR3 DNA reads TGTGCTAGTGGTTTGGTCCCCCGGGGGGGGTTTGGATCACCCCTCCACTTT.

This clone has just one count. The rearrangement links TRBV29-1 to TRBJ1-4, with 7 bases fitting TRBD1. CDR1 is SQVTM and CDR2 is ANQGSEA in the germline V gene. The length of the CDR3 is 15 residues. The V segment lost 6 bases and the J segment 3 bases; nucleotides outside the gene matches: 10. The CDR3: CSVKTGSAANEKLFF. Written as DNA, the CDR3 is TGCAGCGTCAAGACAGGGTCAGCGGCTAATGAAAAACTGTTTTTT.

This chain connects TRBV12-5 to TRBJ1-1; no clear D gene. The germline gives CDR1 LGHNT, CDR2 FRNRAP. V was clipped by 0 bases and J by 0 bases, with 11 bases between them. CDR3 size: 16 residues. The CDR3 spells CASGLVFSRLNTEAFF. DNA for the CDR3: TGTGCTAGTGGTTTGGTATTTTCCAGGTTGAACACTGAAGCTTTCTTT.

The J gene is TRBJ1-1, the V gene TRBV19; D call uncertain. Trimming took 5 bases from V and 3 from J, leaving 7 bases between them. The CDR3 spans 12 residues. CDR1 is LNHDA and CDR2 is SQIVND in the germline V gene (reference sequence). CDR3 sequence (DNA): TGTGCCAGTAGTGGGTTAGACACTGAAGCTTTCTTT. Its protein product is CASSGLDTEAFF.

The rearrangement uses TRBV30 and TRBJ2-3, with 7 nucleotides matching TRBD1. The CDR3 runs to 15 residues. Germline trimming cut 0 bases from V and 0 bases from J; bases unmatched to any gene: 3. The germline V gene encodes CDR1 GTSNPN and CDR2 SVGIG (reference sequence). The DNA of the CDR3 is TGTGCCTGGAGTGTAAAGGGGGCTAGCACAGATACGCAGTATTTT. Encoded protein: CAWSVKGASTDTQYF. The full variable domain, in which reference TRBV30 and TRBJ2-3 provide the parts outside the CDR3, is SQTIHQWPATLVQPVGSPLSLECTVEGTSNPNLYWYRQAAGRGLQLLFYSVGIGQISSEVPQNLSASRPQDRQFILSSKKLLLSDSGFYLCAWSVKGASTDTQYFGPGTRLTVL.

The chain uses TRBV27 and TRBJ2-5; TRBD1 agrees at 7 bases. The CDR3 is made up of 16 amino acids. The germline CDR1 and CDR2 sequences are MNHEY and SMNVEV (reference sequence). Trimming cost V 5 bases and J 2 bases; bases outside gene matches: 11. CDR3 in amino acids: CASSLRQGLGQETQYF. CDR3 DNA sequence: TGTGCCAGCAGTCTTCGACAGGGTTTGGGACAAGAGACCCAGTACTTC.

The rearrangement uses TRBV28 and TRBJ2-7; tentative D call: TRBD1 (6 bases). CDR3 length: 14 residues. Germline CDR1 MDHEN, CDR2 SYDVKM. V was cut by 6 bases and J by 9 bases, with 21 bases left in between. The CDR3 coding sequence is TGTGCCAGCAGCCACACCCAAAGCGCAGGGGTGCAGTACTTC. Its protein is CASSHTQSAGVQYF.

The chain uses TRBV15 and TRBJ2-1, with D maybe TRBD2 (5 bases). Germline V gene sequence: CDR1 LNHNV, CDR2 YYDKDF (reference sequence). The CDR3 runs to 19 residues. V dropped 4 bases and J dropped 4 bases, with 26 bases sitting between them. The CDR3 sequence: CATSKSLREGLAEYNEQFF. The CDR3 DNA sequence: TGTGCCACCAGCAAATCCCTAAGGGAAGGGCTAGCAGAATACAATGAGCAGTTCTTC.

The chain couples TRBV7-9 to TRBJ1-2; D is uncertain. The V end lost 4 bases, the J end lost 4 bases, and 13 bases lay between the germline ends. CDR1 is SEHNR and CDR2 is FQNEAQ in the germline V gene (reference sequence). The CDR3 covers 14 residues. The CDR3 nucleotides read TGTGCCAGCAGCTGGACGGATGGGTCCTATGGCTACACCTTC. It translates to CASSWTDGSYGYTF.

This clone was recorded a few times. The chain couples TRBV5-4 to TRBJ1-1; tentative D call: TRBD1 (6 bases). The CDR3 sequence is 15 residues long. Germline V lookup: CDR1 SGHNT, CDR2 YYREEE (reference sequence). Between the trimmed V and J ends, which lost 0 bases and 0 bases, there was a span of 9 bases. CDR3 loop: CASSLEGGMNTEAFF. In nucleotides, the CDR3 is TGTGCCAGCAGCTTGGAGGGGGGTATGAACACTGAAGCTTTCTTT.

The chain has TRBV5-1 and TRBJ2-1; D may be TRBD2 (6 bases). The CDR3 has 15 residues. Germline CDR1 is SGHRS and CDR2 is YFSETQ. Trimming took off 1 base at V and 7 bases at J, with 15 bases between the two ends. CDR3 amino acids: CASSLYQGGGNEQFF. The CDR3 DNA sequence: TGCGCCAGCAGCTTGTACCAGGGAGGCGGGAATGAGCAGTTCTTC.

The CDR3 region is CASSLTGQGLYYEQYF. The CDR3 DNA is TGTGCCAGCAGCTTGACGGGACAGGGCCTTTACTACGAGCAGTACTTC. This chain uses TRBV11-2 with TRBJ2-7; 9 bases are a match to TRBD1. J lost 3 bases, V lost 3 bases, and 9 bases had no gene match. The CDR3 has 16 residues. Germline CDR1 and CDR2: SGHAT and FQNNGV.

The CDR3 region has the DNA TGTGCCAGCAGCGCGGGACTAGCGGGAGGCGCATACAATGAGCAGTTCTTC. Its protein is CASSAGLAGGAYNEQFF. The chain links TRBV5-4 to TRBJ2-1; 15 nucleotides line up with TRBD2. The trim removed 4 bases at V and 4 bases at J, leaving 6 bases unmatched. This CDR3 comprises 17 residues. Germline lookup yields CDR1 SGHNT and CDR2 YYREEE (reference sequence). The complete variable domain, with remaining parts taken from reference TRBV5-4 and TRBJ2-1, reads ETGVTQSPTHLIKTRGQQVTLRCSSQSGHNTVSWYQQALGQGPQFIFQYYREEENGRGNFPPRFSGLQFPNYSSELNVNALELDDSALYLCASSAGLAGGAYNEQFFGPGTRLTVL.

V usage is TRBV13 and J usage is TRBJ2-7; maybe TRBD2 (5 bases). The CDR3 covers 14 residues. V was pared by 3 bases and J by 0 bases, with 9 bases between. Per the germline V gene, CDR1 is PRHDT and CDR2 is FYEKMQ (reference sequence). CDR3 protein: CASSFRESSYEQYF. CDR3 DNA sequence: TGTGCCAGCAGCTTTAGGGAGAGCTCCTACGAGCAGTACTTC.

This chain connects TRBV6-1 to TRBJ1-5; D remains unclear. Trimming stripped 8 bases from V and 2 bases from J, with 13 bases between. CDR3 length: 14 amino acids. Germline V gene lookup returns CDR1 MNHNS and CDR2 SASEGT. For the CDR3, the DNA is TGTGCCAGCGTTAGCTTAACGGGCAATCAGCCCCAGCATTTT. Translation gives CASVSLTGNQPQHF.

The chain carries TRBV7-8 and TRBJ1-6; the match to TRBD1 covers 7 bases. The CDR3 contains 15 residues. Trimming cost V 1 base and J 7 bases; bases outside gene matches: 4. Germline V CDR1 and CDR2: SGHVS, FQNEAQ. CDR3 bases: TGTGCCAGCAGCTTAGAAGGAGGGGGCAATTCACCCCTCCACTTT. This sequence encodes CASSLEGGGNSPLHF.

Concerning this clone itself: Different DNA sequences within this sample yield the same CDR3. J is TRBJ2-5 and V is TRBV11-2; no firm D call. Trimming stripped 0 bases from V and 4 bases from J, with 3 bases between. This CDR3 comprises 12 residues. Germline CDR1 and CDR2: SGHAT and FQNNGV. The CDR3 DNA follows: TGTGCCAGCAGCTTAGATAGAGAGACCCAGTACTTC. Translated, it gives CASSLDRETQYF.

The rearrangement links TRBV6-1 to TRBJ1-5; a possible D gene is TRBD1 (5 bases). V dropped 6 bases and J dropped 4 bases, with 13 bases sitting between them. The germline CDR1 and CDR2 sequences are MNHNS and SASEGT. This CDR3 is 14 amino acids long. CDR3 nucleotide sequence: TGTGCCAGCAGCACGGGACGGTCAAATCAGCCCCAGCATTTT. Protein sequence: CASSTGRSNQPQHF.

The chain uses TRBV4-2 and TRBJ2-7; TRBD2 matches 11 bases. CDR1 and CDR2 from the germline V gene are LGHNA and YNFKEQ. CDR3 length: 16 residues. The V segment lost 1 base and the J segment 3 bases; nucleotides outside the gene matches: 5. The CDR3 loop is CASSQVVGTSGYEQYF. The CDR3 bases are TGTGCCAGCAGCCAAGTAGTTGGGACTAGCGGCTACGAGCAGTACTTC.

This chain links TRBV20-1 with TRBJ2-2; D unresolved. V shed 6 bases and J shed 7 bases, with 9 bases lying between them. Germline V lookup: CDR1 DFQATT, CDR2 SNEGSKA (reference sequence). The CDR3 contains 11 residues. CDR3 sequence: CSAEMGGELFF. CDR3 bases: TGCAGTGCGGAAATGGGCGGGGAGCTGTTTTTT.

The chain is built from TRBV5-4 and TRBJ1-2; the D gene is possibly TRBD1 (5 bases). The CDR3 sequence is 13 residues long. Germline V lookup: CDR1 SGHNT, CDR2 YYREEE (reference sequence). V lost 4 bases and J 3 bases, leaving 10 bases between the germline ends. Written as DNA, the CDR3 is TGTGCCAGCAGCGGGGGGGACTACTATGGCTACACCTTC. Its protein is CASSGGDYYGYTF. The full variable domain, in which reference TRBV5-4 and TRBJ1-2 provide the parts outside the CDR3, is ETGVTQSPTHLIKTRGQQVTLRCSSQSGHNTVSWYQQALGQGPQFIFQYYREEENGRGNFPPRFSGLQFPNYSSELNVNALELDDSALYLCASSGGDYYGYTFGSGTRLTVV.

This clone was seen a few times. The V call is TRBV7-9, the J call TRBJ2-7; no clear D. Trimming cost V 0 bases and J 0 bases, with 9 bases left between them. There are 15 residues in the CDR3. Looked up from germline, CDR1 is SEHNR and CDR2 is FQNEAQ (reference sequence). The DNA for the CDR3 is TGTGCCAGCAGCTTAGCCGCCGAGAGCTCCTACGAGCAGTACTTC. Encoded protein: CASSLAAESSYEQYF.

The chain combines TRBV30 with TRBJ1-5, with D tentatively TRBD1 (6 bases). V lost 0 bases, J lost 8 bases, and 14 bases lay in between. CDR3 size: 14 residues. From germline, CDR1 is GTSNPN and CDR2 SVGIG (reference sequence). The CDR3 spells CAWSVSQGIKPQHF. In DNA form, the CDR3 reads TGTGCCTGGAGTGTATCCCAGGGGATTAAGCCCCAGCATTTT.

Details on this clone: Other DNA sequences from this sample encode an identical CDR3 as well. The rearrangement links TRBV6-5 to TRBJ2-2; D gene ambiguous. Trimming shortened V by 3 bases and J by 1 base, and 6 bases separated the two germline ends. There are 14 residues in the CDR3. Per germline, CDR1 MNHEY and CDR2 SVGAGI. CDR3 sequence (DNA): TGTGCCAGCAGTTATTCCGGGAACACCGGGGAGCTGTTTTTT. Amino acids: CASSYSGNTGELFF.

V usage is TRBV7-9 and J usage is TRBJ2-3; 10 bases agree with TRBD2. Germline CDR1 reads SEHNR; CDR2 reads FQNEAQ (reference sequence). With 4 bases clipped from V and 0 bases from J, the junction kept 13 bases outside the gene matches. The CDR3 consists of 19 residues. CDR3 coding DNA: TGTGCCAGCAGCTCAGGCGGCTCTAGCGGGGGAGATAGCACAGATACGCAGTATTTT. This sequence encodes CASSSGGSSGGDSTDTQYF.

In its sample, this clone was seen a few times. The chain recombines TRBV5-6 with TRBJ1-3, with D unclear. The CDR3 has 13 amino acids. Germline V lookup: CDR1 SGHDT, CDR2 YYEEEE. V lost 5 bases, J lost 0 bases, and 6 bases lay in between. CDR3: CASRDHSGNTIYF. The CDR3, as DNA: TGTGCCAGCAGGGACCACTCTGGAAACACCATATATTTT.